This TCR beta chain emerged from a study of CD8 T cells in Susac syndrome. Random hexamers served to reverse transcribe roughly 0.45 to 1 ug RNA. Amplification of TCR beta CDR3 was carried out by immunoSEQ multiplex PCR, which covered 54 Vbeta and 13 Jbeta segments. TCRdb fed the immunoSEQ multiplex PCR reads into MiXCR, producing one record per CDR3 protein. The sample includes roughly 120,000 distinct CDR3 sequences, about 95% of them seen just once. From blood CD8+ and CD4+ T cells, TCR beta sequences were generated. The CD8+ and CD4+ T cells were negatively isolated, with the TEMRA cells enriched by FACS. The CDR3 is made up of 14 amino acids. The germline V gene has CDR1 SGDLS and CDR2 YYNGEE. V lost 3 bases to trimming and J lost 6 bases, with 16 bases between them.

The chain uses TRBV9 and TRBJ2-7; a weak D match, TRBD1 (6 bases). Sequenced: CD4+ T cells from PBMCs. This clonotype was sampled from a human donor in good health. CDR3 sequence (DNA): TGTGCCAGCAGCGCAACAGGGCGAGCAGGCGAGCAGTACTTC. It encodes CASSATGRAGEQYF.